The rows below give T cell receptor beta chains drawn from one sample of a study of cytomegalovirus exposure and HLA in healthy donors. Clones were read by immunoSEQ multiplex PCR, and TCRdb kept only the in-frame ones, dropping some. The sample carries over 110,000 clones, approximately 80% recorded once. The sequencing sample was made of PBMCs. These TCRs come from a woman in her thirties or forties in good health and CMV-seropositive. Each CDR3 is given with its conserved first and last residue. The order of the fields is V gene, J gene, D gene, clone size, CDR3 DNA, CDR3 protein. D genes are given only for firm matches. The size field is filled for only some rows; it gives once, few, many or a size class.

v_gene: TRBV6-5
j_gene: TRBJ1-1
d_gene: TRBD1
abundance: .
CDR3nt: TGTGCCAGCAGCCAGACAGGGACGGAAGCTTTCTTT
CDR3aa: CASSQTGTEAFF

v_gene: TRBV6-1
j_gene: TRBJ2-7
d_gene: TRBD1
abundance: once
CDR3nt: TGTGCCAGCAGAGGGGGACAGAAAACCTACGAGCAGTACTTC
CDR3aa: CASRGGQKTYEQYF

v_gene: TRBV4-1
j_gene: TRBJ2-3
d_gene: TRBD2
abundance: once
CDR3nt: TGCGCCAGCAGCCAAGGACTAGCGGGAGGAGCCGATACGCAGTATTTT
CDR3aa: CASSQGLAGGADTQYF

v_gene: TRBV5-1
j_gene: TRBJ1-2
d_gene: TRBD1
abundance: .
CDR3nt: TGCGCCAGCAGCTCCGGACAGGGTGTATATGGCTACACCTTC
CDR3aa: CASSSGQGVYGYTF

v_gene: TRBV2
j_gene: TRBJ2-1
d_gene: .
abundance: .
CDR3nt: TGTGCCAGCAGTTCTACCCGGGGCTACAATGAGCAGTTCTTC
CDR3aa: CASSSTRGYNEQFF

v_gene: TRBV5-8
j_gene: TRBJ2-2
d_gene: TRBD2
abundance: .
CDR3nt: TGTGCCTCCCACGGAGCTAGCGGGAGGGCCTTATCGAACACCGGGGAGCTGTTTTTT
CDR3aa: CASHGASGRALSNTGELFF

v_gene: TRBV2
j_gene: TRBJ2-7
d_gene: .
abundance: .
CDR3nt: TGTGCCAGCAGACCAGGAAGGTACGAGCAGTACTTC
CDR3aa: CASRPGRYEQYF

v_gene: TRBV18
j_gene: TRBJ2-1
d_gene: .
abundance: .
CDR3nt: TGTGCCAGCTCACAGCTACTAGGAGGTGAGCAGTTCTTC
CDR3aa: CASSQLLGGEQFF

v_gene: TRBV6-5
j_gene: TRBJ1-2
d_gene: .
abundance: .
CDR3nt: TGTGCCAGCAGTTATTTGACGGACTTGGCTGGCTACACCTTC
CDR3aa: CASSYLTDLAGYTF

v_gene: TRBV5-4
j_gene: TRBJ2-3
d_gene: TRBD2
abundance: .
CDR3nt: TGTGCCAGCAGCTTCGGCGGGAGTGCGGCAGATACGCAGTATTTT
CDR3aa: CASSFGGSAADTQYF

v_gene: TRBV19
j_gene: TRBJ1-6
d_gene: TRBD1
abundance: .
CDR3nt: TGTGCCAGTAGTTGGGACAGCTCCTATAATTCACCCCTCCACTTT
CDR3aa: CASSWDSSYNSPLHF

v_gene: TRBV7-9
j_gene: TRBJ1-1
d_gene: TRBD1
abundance: medium-sized
CDR3nt: TGTGCCAGCAGCGTCGGGGGACAGGTAAACTCTGAAGCTTTCTTT
CDR3aa: CASSVGGQVNSEAFF

v_gene: TRBV6-5
j_gene: TRBJ1-2
d_gene: TRBD1
abundance: .
CDR3nt: TGTGCCAGCAAGGACAGGCCAAACTATGGCTACACCTTC
CDR3aa: CASKDRPNYGYTF

v_gene: TRBV15
j_gene: TRBJ2-7
d_gene: .
abundance: .
CDR3nt: TGTGCCACCAGCAGAGTGAGGACAGCCTACGAGCAGTACTTC
CDR3aa: CATSRVRTAYEQYF

v_gene: TRBV6-6
j_gene: TRBJ1-5
d_gene: .
abundance: few
CDR3nt: TGTGCCAGCAGTAGTACTGATCAGCCCCAGCATTTT
CDR3aa: CASSSTDQPQHF

v_gene: TRBV5-1
j_gene: TRBJ2-3
d_gene: TRBD2
abundance: .
CDR3nt: TGCGCCAGCAGCTTGGACCTAGCGGGAGGGTCCACAGATACGCAGTATTTT
CDR3aa: CASSLDLAGGSTDTQYF

v_gene: TRBV21-1
j_gene: TRBJ2-5
d_gene: .
abundance: .
CDR3nt: TGTGCCAGCAGCAAATGGGGGGGTCGGGAGACCCAGTACTTC
CDR3aa: CASSKWGGRETQYF

v_gene: TRBV9
j_gene: TRBJ2-3
d_gene: TRBD2
abundance: .
CDR3nt: TGTGCCAGCAGCGTAAACCCGGGACTAGCGGGAGGTACAGATACGCAGTATTTT
CDR3aa: CASSVNPGLAGGTDTQYF

v_gene: TRBV7-9
j_gene: TRBJ2-7
d_gene: TRBD1
abundance: large
CDR3nt: TGTGCCAGCAGCTTAGGGACAGGGGGCTTCCACGAGCAGTACTTC
CDR3aa: CASSLGTGGFHEQYF

v_gene: TRBV4-1
j_gene: TRBJ2-7
d_gene: TRBD2
abundance: few
CDR3nt: TGCGCCAGCAGCCACCTCGGCGGGAGTAACGAGCAGTACTTC
CDR3aa: CASSHLGGSNEQYF

v_gene: TRBV2
j_gene: TRBJ1-2
d_gene: .
abundance: .
CDR3nt: TGTGCCAGCAGTGCTTTGTTCGTCCAGGTCCATGGCTACACCTTC
CDR3aa: CASSALFVQVHGYTF

v_gene: TRBV19
j_gene: TRBJ2-5
d_gene: TRBD1
abundance: .
CDR3nt: TGTGCCAGTAGTACCAGGCAGGGGGTATCAGAGACCCAGTACTTC
CDR3aa: CASSTRQGVSETQYF

v_gene: TRBV6-6
j_gene: TRBJ2-7
d_gene: TRBD2
abundance: .
CDR3nt: TGTGCCAGCAGTTACCAGCGGGGTACCTACGAGCAGTACTTC
CDR3aa: CASSYQRGTYEQYF

v_gene: TRBV14
j_gene: TRBJ2-1
d_gene: .
abundance: .
CDR3nt: TGTGCCAGCAGCCTTCTATCGGTAGGAGGGAGGTCCTACAATGAGCAGTTCTTC
CDR3aa: CASSLLSVGGRSYNEQFF

v_gene: TRBV30
j_gene: TRBJ2-1
d_gene: TRBD2
abundance: .
CDR3nt: TGTGCCTGGCAAGCGGGAGGGCCCTCCTACAATGAGCAGTTCTTC
CDR3aa: CAWQAGGPSYNEQFF

v_gene: TRBV5-1
j_gene: TRBJ2-5
d_gene: TRBD2
abundance: .
CDR3nt: TGCGCCAGCAGCTTCTCTAGCGGGAGGGCGGAGACCCAGTACTTC
CDR3aa: CASSFSSGRAETQYF

v_gene: TRBV2
j_gene: TRBJ2-2
d_gene: .
abundance: .
CDR3nt: TGTGCCAGCAGTGCGGGTCAAAGCCTCCTCGGGGAGCTGTTTTTT
CDR3aa: CASSAGQSLLGELFF

v_gene: TRBV5-6
j_gene: TRBJ1-5
d_gene: .
abundance: .
CDR3nt: TGTGCCAGCAGCTTGGGGCAGGGTGGGCAGCCCCAGCATTTT
CDR3aa: CASSLGQGGQPQHF

v_gene: TRBV5-4
j_gene: TRBJ1-2
d_gene: TRBD1
abundance: few
CDR3nt: TGTGCCAGCAGGTCCGGGACAGAGGAAGGCTACACCTTC
CDR3aa: CASRSGTEEGYTF

v_gene: TRBV9
j_gene: TRBJ2-2
d_gene: .
abundance: .
CDR3nt: TGTGCCAGCAGCGTTACCACGGGACATCCCACCGGGGAGCTGTTTTTT
CDR3aa: CASSVTTGHPTGELFF

v_gene: TRBV9
j_gene: TRBJ2-7
d_gene: .
abundance: .
CDR3nt: TGTGCCAGCAGTTATCGCCGGGGAGGCTCCTACGAGCAGTACTTC
CDR3aa: CASSYRRGGSYEQYF

v_gene: TRBV6-4
j_gene: TRBJ2-3
d_gene: .
abundance: .
CDR3nt: TGTGCCAGCAGTGAAGGAGGCGGGCCCAGCACAGATACGCAGTATTTT
CDR3aa: CASSEGGGPSTDTQYF

v_gene: TRBV2
j_gene: TRBJ2-3
d_gene: .
abundance: .
CDR3nt: TGTGCCAGCGTCTTGACTAGGTTTAGCACAGATACGCAGTATTTT
CDR3aa: CASVLTRFSTDTQYF

v_gene: TRBV27
j_gene: TRBJ1-2
d_gene: TRBD1
abundance: .
CDR3nt: TGTGCCAGCAGGAGGACAGGACAGGAAGGATATGGCTACACCTTC
CDR3aa: CASRRTGQEGYGYTF

v_gene: TRBV2
j_gene: TRBJ1-4
d_gene: .
abundance: .
CDR3nt: TGTGCCAGCAGACAGGAGATTAATGAAAAACTGTTTTTT
CDR3aa: CASRQEINEKLFF

v_gene: TRBV7-9
j_gene: TRBJ2-7
d_gene: TRBD1
abundance: .
CDR3nt: TGTGCCAGCAGCCCTAAACAGGGGAGAACCTACGAGCAGTACTTC
CDR3aa: CASSPKQGRTYEQYF

v_gene: TRBV11-2
j_gene: TRBJ2-7
d_gene: .
abundance: .
CDR3nt: TGTGCCAGCAGCTTAATTTCGTATCAGGGAGGCTACGAGCAGTACTTC
CDR3aa: CASSLISYQGGYEQYF

v_gene: TRBV5-1
j_gene: TRBJ2-2
d_gene: .
abundance: .
CDR3nt: TGCGCCAGCACCCCGAAGGGGTTCGGGGAGCTGTTTTTT
CDR3aa: CASTPKGFGELFF

v_gene: TRBV5-6
j_gene: TRBJ2-7
d_gene: .
abundance: once
CDR3nt: TGTGCCAGCAGCTTAGGCCCGGGGTCCTACTCCTACGAGCAGTACTTC
CDR3aa: CASSLGPGSYSYEQYF

v_gene: TRBV15
j_gene: TRBJ1-3
d_gene: .
abundance: .
CDR3nt: TGTGCCACCAGCAGAGACGGACTTTTGACTGGAAACACCATATATTTT
CDR3aa: CATSRDGLLTGNTIYF

v_gene: TRBV5-4
j_gene: TRBJ2-7
d_gene: TRBD2
abundance: .
CDR3nt: TGTGCCAGCAGCTTGGACCCTAGCGGGCGCGAGCAGTACTTC
CDR3aa: CASSLDPSGREQYF

v_gene: TRBV6-5
j_gene: TRBJ2-1
d_gene: TRBD2
abundance: .
CDR3nt: TGTGCCAGCATGAGGACTAGCGGTTACAATGAGCAGTTCTTC
CDR3aa: CASMRTSGYNEQFF

v_gene: TRBV10-3
j_gene: TRBJ2-5
d_gene: .
abundance: .
CDR3nt: TGTGCCATCAGTGGACAGGGAGGCGAGACCCAGTACTTC
CDR3aa: CAISGQGGETQYF

v_gene: TRBV5-4
j_gene: TRBJ2-5
d_gene: .
abundance: .
CDR3nt: TGTGCCAGCAGCTTGGGCGGTGGGGGGGCGGGTGGAGAGACCCAGTACTTC
CDR3aa: CASSLGGGGAGGETQYF

v_gene: TRBV29-1
j_gene: TRBJ1-2
d_gene: .
abundance: .
CDR3nt: TGCAGCGTCGTCGACGGCGGCTATGGCTACACCTTC
CDR3aa: CSVVDGGYGYTF

v_gene: TRBV21-1
j_gene: TRBJ2-2
d_gene: .
abundance: once
CDR3nt: TGTGCCAGCAGAGGGCCAGCTAGCGGGAACGACCCGAACACCGGGGAGCTGTTTTTT
CDR3aa: CASRGPASGNDPNTGELFF

v_gene: TRBV5-1
j_gene: TRBJ2-3
d_gene: TRBD2
abundance: .
CDR3nt: TGCGCCAGCAGCGTAGCGGGAGAGACAGATACGCAGTATTTT
CDR3aa: CASSVAGETDTQYF

v_gene: TRBV7-2
j_gene: TRBJ2-1
d_gene: .
abundance: .
CDR3nt: TGTGCCAGCAGCCCTCGCAGTTCCTACAATGAGCAGTTCTTC
CDR3aa: CASSPRSSYNEQFF

v_gene: TRBV11-3
j_gene: TRBJ2-7
d_gene: TRBD2
abundance: .
CDR3nt: TGTGCCAGCAAACTAGCGGGCGTCTCCTACGAGCAGTACTTC
CDR3aa: CASKLAGVSYEQYF

v_gene: TRBV29-1
j_gene: TRBJ2-7
d_gene: TRBD1
abundance: .
CDR3nt: TGCAGCGTTATCGGACAGGGCAGTTCCTACGAGCAGTACTTC
CDR3aa: CSVIGQGSSYEQYF

v_gene: TRBV11-2
j_gene: TRBJ2-1
d_gene: TRBD2
abundance: few
CDR3nt: TGTGCCAGCAGCCTCCGTGCGGGGGGGGATGGATGGCAGTTCTTC
CDR3aa: CASSLRAGGDGWQFF

v_gene: TRBV2
j_gene: TRBJ1-5
d_gene: TRBD1
abundance: .
CDR3nt: TGTGCCAGCGGGGACAGGACGTATCAGCCCCAGCATTTT
CDR3aa: CASGDRTYQPQHF

v_gene: TRBV21-1
j_gene: TRBJ1-5
d_gene: .
abundance: .
CDR3nt: TGTGCCAGCACCGTCGGACAGAGGGATAGCAATCAGCCCCAGCATTTT
CDR3aa: CASTVGQRDSNQPQHF

v_gene: TRBV2
j_gene: TRBJ1-5
d_gene: .
abundance: few
CDR3nt: TGTGCCAGCAGTGAGCAGGGGCCCTTCAATCAGCCCCAGCATTTT
CDR3aa: CASSEQGPFNQPQHF

v_gene: TRBV6-6
j_gene: TRBJ1-1
d_gene: TRBD1
abundance: .
CDR3nt: TGTGCCAGCAGTCCCCTAGGACAGGGGGTAACTGAAGCTTTCTTT
CDR3aa: CASSPLGQGVTEAFF